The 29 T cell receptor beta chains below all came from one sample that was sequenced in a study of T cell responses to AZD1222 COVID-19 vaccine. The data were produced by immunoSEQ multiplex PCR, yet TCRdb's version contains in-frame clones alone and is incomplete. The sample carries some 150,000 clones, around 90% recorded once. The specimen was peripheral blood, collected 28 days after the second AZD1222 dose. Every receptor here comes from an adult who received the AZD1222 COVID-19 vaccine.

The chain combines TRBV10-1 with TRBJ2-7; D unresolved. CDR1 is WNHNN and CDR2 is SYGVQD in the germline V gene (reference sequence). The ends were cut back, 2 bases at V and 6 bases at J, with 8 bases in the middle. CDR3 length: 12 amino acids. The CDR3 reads CASSEGSGEQYF. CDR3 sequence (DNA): TGCGCCAGCAGTGAGGGTAGTGGCGAGCAGTACTTC.

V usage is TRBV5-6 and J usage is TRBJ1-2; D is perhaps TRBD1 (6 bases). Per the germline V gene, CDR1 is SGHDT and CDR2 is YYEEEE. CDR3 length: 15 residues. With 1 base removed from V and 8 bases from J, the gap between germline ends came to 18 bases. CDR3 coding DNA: TGTGCCAGCAGCTTGCCCCCCTCAGGGGCAGGAGGCTACACCTTC. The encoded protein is CASSLPPSGAGGYTF.

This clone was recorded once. This chain's CDR3 is CASRLTAGQPQHF. The CDR3 coding sequence is TGTGCCAGCAGGCTGACAGCTGGTCAGCCCCAGCATTTT. V gene TRBV12-3 or TRBV12-4 combines with J gene TRBJ1-5; D is perhaps TRBD1 (5 bases). The CDR3 length is 13 residues. V gave up 6 bases and J gave up 6 bases, with 12 bases separating them.

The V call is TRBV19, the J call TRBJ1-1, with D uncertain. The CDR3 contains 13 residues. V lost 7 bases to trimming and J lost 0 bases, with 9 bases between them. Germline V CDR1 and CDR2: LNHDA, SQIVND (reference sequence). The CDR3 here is CASNRAMNTEAFF. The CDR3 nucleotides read TGTGCCAGTAACCGGGCTATGAACACTGAAGCTTTCTTT. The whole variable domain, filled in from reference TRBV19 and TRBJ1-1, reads DGGITQSPKYLFRKEGQNVTLSCEQNLNHDAMYWYRQDPGQGLRLIYYSQIVNDFQKGDIAEGYSVSREKKESFPLTVTSAQKNPTAFYLCASNRAMNTEAFFGQGTRLTVV.

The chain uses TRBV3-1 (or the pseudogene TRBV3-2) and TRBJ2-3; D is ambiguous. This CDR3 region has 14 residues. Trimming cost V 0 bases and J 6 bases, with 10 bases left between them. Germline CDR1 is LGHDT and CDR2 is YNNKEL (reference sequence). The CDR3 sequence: CASSQDPRRDTQYF. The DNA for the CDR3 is TGTGCCAGCAGCCAAGACCCCCGTCGGGATACGCAGTATTTT.

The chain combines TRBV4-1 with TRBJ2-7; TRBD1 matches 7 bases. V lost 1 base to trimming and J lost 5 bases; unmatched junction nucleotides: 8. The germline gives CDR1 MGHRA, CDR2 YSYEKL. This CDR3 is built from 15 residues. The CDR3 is CASSQVVTGRDEQYF. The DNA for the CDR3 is TGCGCCAGCAGCCAAGTTGTGACAGGGCGGGACGAGCAGTACTTC.

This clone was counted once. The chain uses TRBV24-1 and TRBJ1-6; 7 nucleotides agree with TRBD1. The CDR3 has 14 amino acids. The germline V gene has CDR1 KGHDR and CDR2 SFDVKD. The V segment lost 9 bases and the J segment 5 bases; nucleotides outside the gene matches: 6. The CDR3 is CATSGTENNSPLHF. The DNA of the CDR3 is TGTGCCACCTCCGGGACAGAAAATAATTCACCCCTCCACTTT.

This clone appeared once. The CDR3 reads CASSQILGPGEKLFF. Written as DNA, the CDR3 is TGTGCCAGCAGCCAGATCTTAGGACCCGGAGAAAAACTGTTTTTT. V usage is TRBV7-9 and J usage is TRBJ1-4; D is ambiguous. Germline assignment: CDR1 SEHNR and CDR2 FQNEAQ (reference sequence). The V and J ends lost 5 bases and 8 bases respectively, with 18 bases between them. The CDR3 totals 15 residues.

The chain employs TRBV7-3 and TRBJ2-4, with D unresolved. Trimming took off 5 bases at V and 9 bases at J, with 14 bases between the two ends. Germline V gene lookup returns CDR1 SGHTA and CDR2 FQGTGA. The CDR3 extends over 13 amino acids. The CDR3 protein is CASSPVSVAIQYF. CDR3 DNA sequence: TGTGCCAGCAGCCCCGTCTCCGTGGCCATTCAGTACTTC.

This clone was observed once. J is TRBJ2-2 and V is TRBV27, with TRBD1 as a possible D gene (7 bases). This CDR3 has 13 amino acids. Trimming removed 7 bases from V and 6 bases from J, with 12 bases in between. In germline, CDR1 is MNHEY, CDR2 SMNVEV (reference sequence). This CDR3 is CASTRGESGELFF. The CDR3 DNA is TGTGCCAGCACCAGGGGGGAGTCCGGGGAGCTGTTTTTT.

The CDR3 is CASSRQTIKQETQYF. CDR3 nucleotides: TGTGCCAGCAGCCGCCAAACTATAAAACAAGAGACCCAGTACTTC. The rearrangement links TRBV5-8 to TRBJ2-5; D remains unclear. Germline CDR1 SGHTS, CDR2 YDEGEE. The CDR3 consists of 15 residues. Trimming pared 4 bases from V and 2 bases from J, leaving 15 bases between.

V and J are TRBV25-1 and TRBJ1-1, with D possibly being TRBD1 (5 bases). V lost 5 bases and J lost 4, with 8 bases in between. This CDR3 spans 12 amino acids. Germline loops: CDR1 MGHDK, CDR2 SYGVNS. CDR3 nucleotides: TGTGCCAGCAGTCAGGGATGCACTGAAGCTTTCTTT. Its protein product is CASSQGCTEAFF.

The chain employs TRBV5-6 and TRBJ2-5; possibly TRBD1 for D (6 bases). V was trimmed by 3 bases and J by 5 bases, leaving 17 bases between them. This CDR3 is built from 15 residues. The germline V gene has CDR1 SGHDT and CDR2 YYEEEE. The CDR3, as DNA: TGTGCCAGCAGCTATGACGACAGGCCGACCGAGACCCAGTACTTC. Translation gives CASSYDDRPTETQYF.

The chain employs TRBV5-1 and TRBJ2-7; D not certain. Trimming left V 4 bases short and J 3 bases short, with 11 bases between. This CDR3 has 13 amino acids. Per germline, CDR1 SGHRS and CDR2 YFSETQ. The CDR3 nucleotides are TGCGCCAGCAGCCCAAATGGCCACTACGAGCAGTACTTC. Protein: CASSPNGHYEQYF.

This chain's CDR3 is CASSSSRGTGNEQYF. CDR3 nucleotides: TGTGCCAGCAGCTCCAGCCGTGGGACAGGGAACGAGCAGTACTTC. The V gene is TRBV11-2, the J gene TRBJ2-7; TRBD1 aligns across 9 bases. The CDR3 totals 15 residues. V lost 4 bases and J lost 5; bases outside the gene matches: 9. Germline CDR1 SGHAT, CDR2 FQNNGV.

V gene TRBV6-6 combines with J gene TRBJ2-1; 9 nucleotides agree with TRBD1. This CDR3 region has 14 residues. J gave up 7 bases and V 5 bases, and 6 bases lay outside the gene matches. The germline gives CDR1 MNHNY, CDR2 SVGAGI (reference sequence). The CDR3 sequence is CASSNGQGMNEQFF. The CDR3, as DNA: TGTGCCAGCAGTAATGGACAGGGGATGAATGAGCAGTTCTTC.

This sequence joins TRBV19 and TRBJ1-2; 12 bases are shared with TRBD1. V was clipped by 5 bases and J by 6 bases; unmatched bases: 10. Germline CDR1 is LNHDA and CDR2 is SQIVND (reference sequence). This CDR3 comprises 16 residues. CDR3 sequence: CASSGRDRGLWNGYTF. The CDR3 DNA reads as TGTGCCAGTAGTGGCCGGGACAGGGGGCTTTGGAATGGCTACACCTTC.

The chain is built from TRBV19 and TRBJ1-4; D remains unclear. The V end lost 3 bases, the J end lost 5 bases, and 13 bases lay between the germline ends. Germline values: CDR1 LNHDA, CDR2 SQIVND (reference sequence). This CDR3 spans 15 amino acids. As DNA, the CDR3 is TGTGCCAGTAGTATTAGACTCGGAATAAATGAAAAACTGTTTTTT. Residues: CASSIRLGINEKLFF.

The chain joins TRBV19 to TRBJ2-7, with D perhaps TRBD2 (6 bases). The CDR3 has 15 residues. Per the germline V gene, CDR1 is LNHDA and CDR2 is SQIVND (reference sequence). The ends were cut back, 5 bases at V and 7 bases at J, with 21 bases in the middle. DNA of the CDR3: TGTGCCAGTAGTTTCGGTCAGCAGACACGGGAGGAGCAGTACTTC. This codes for CASSFGQQTREEQYF.

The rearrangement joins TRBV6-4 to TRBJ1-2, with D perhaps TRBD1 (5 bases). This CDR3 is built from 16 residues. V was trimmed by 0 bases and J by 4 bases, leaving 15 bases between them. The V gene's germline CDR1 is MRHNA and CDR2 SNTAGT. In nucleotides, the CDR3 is TGTGCCAGCAGTGACTCCTCGGTGGAGGGACGCTATGGCTACACCTTC. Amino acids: CASSDSSVEGRYGYTF.

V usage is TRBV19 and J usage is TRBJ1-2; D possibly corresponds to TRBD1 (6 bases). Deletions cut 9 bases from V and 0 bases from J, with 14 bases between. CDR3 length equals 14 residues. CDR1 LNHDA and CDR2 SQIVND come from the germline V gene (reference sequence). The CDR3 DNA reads TGTGCCAGCCTAGCTACAGGGACTAACTATGGCTACACCTTC. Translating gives CASLATGTNYGYTF.

The CDR3, as DNA: TGTGCCAGCAGCTCCGGGACAGGGGGCACTGAAGCTTTCTTT. This sequence encodes CASSSGTGGTEAFF. The chain employs TRBV5-8 and TRBJ1-1; 11 bases are a match to TRBD1. Looked up from germline, CDR1 is SGHTS and CDR2 is YDEGEE. The CDR3 has 14 amino acids. With V trimmed by 3 bases and J by 4 bases, 2 bases remained unmatched.

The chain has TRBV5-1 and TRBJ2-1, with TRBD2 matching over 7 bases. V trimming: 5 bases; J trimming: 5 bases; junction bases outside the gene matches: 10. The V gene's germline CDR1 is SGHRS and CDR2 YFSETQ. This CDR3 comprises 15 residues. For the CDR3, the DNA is TGCGCCAGCAGATCGACTAGCCGCGGAGACAATGAGCAGTTCTTC. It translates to CASRSTSRGDNEQFF.

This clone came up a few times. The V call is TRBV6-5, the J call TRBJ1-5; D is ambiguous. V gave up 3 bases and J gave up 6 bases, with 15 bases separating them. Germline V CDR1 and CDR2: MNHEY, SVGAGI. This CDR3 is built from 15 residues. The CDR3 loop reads CASSYKGPGGQPQHF. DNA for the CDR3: TGTGCCAGCAGTTATAAGGGTCCTGGCGGTCAGCCCCAGCATTTT.

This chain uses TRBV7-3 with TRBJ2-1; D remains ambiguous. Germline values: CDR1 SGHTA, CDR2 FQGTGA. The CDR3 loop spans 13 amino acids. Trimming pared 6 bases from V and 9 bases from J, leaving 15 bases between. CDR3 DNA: TGTGCCAGCAGGCTAAATCAGGTTGGTGAGCAGTTCTTC. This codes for CASRLNQVGEQFF.

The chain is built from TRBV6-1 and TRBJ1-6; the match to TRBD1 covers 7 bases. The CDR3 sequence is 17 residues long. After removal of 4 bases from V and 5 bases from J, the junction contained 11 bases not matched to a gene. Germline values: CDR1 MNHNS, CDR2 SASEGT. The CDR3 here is CASSGGTGVVDNSPLHF. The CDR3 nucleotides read TGTGCCAGCAGTGGAGGAACAGGGGTTGTAGATAATTCACCCCTCCACTTT.

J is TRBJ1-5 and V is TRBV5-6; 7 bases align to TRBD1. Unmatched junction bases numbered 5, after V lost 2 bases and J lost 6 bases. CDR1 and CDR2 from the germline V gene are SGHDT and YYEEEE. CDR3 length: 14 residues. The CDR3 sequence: CASSLFSGGQPQHF. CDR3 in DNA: TGTGCCAGCAGCTTATTCTCAGGGGGTCAGCCCCAGCATTTT.

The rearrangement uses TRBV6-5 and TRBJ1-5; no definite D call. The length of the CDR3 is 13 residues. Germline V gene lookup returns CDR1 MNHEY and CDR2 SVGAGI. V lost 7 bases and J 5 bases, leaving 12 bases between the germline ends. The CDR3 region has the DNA TGTGCCAGCAACCTGGGGTCCCATCAGCCCCAGCATTTT. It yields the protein CASNLGSHQPQHF.

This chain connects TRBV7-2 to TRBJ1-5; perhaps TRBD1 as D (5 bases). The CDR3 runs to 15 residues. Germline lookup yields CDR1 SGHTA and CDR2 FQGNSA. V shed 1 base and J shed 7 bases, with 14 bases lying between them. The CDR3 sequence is CASSLVSGYDQPQHF. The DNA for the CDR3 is TGTGCCAGCAGCTTAGTTTCAGGGTACGACCAGCCCCAGCATTTT.